This TCR beta chain was sequenced during a study of shared clonotypes between healthy human individuals. CDR1 is LGHNA and CDR2 is YSLEER in the germline V gene. CDR3 length: 14 amino acids. It was across several immunoSEQ plates that each subset's genomic DNA was evenly split. In replicate PCRs of unsorted PBMC, around 0.3 ug DNA, tens of thousands of T cell genomes, was used. Authors' methods: ImmunoSEQ output held junction-only sequences without quality scores, so filtering differed. Sequencing used immunoSEQ multiplex PCR; TCRdb keeps in-frame clones, though not all of them. V and J calls and clone size follow that table, whereas D and trimming were derived from the DNA. The table shows some 470,000 clones, with 70% to 80% occurring only once. A remark on this clone: Relative to the germline gene, one junction end is altered; a read error may explain this.

V usage is TRBV4-3 and J usage is TRBJ1-1; D is unclear. The TCR sequence derives from a woman between 40 and 50 years old in good health. Some clones in this sample may be carry-over from other donors' samples. The sequencing sample was made of PBMCs. The CDR3 DNA reads TGCGCCAGCAGCCAAGACCTAGTGGGTCCATTATTCGACTTT. Translated: CASSQDLVGPLFDF.